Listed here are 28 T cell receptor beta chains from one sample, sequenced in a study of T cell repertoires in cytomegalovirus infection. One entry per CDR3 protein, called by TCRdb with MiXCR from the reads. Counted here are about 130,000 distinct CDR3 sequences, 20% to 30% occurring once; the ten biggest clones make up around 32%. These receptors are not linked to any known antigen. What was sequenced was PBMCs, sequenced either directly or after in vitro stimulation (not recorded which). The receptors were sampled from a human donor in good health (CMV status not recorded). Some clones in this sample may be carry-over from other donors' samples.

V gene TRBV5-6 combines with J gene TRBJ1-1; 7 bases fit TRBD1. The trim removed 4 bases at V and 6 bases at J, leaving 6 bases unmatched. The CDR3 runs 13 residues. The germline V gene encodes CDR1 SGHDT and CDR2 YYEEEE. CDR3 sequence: CASSPPTGPEAFF. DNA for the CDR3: TGTGCCAGCAGCCCCCCGACAGGGCCTGAAGCTTTCTTT.

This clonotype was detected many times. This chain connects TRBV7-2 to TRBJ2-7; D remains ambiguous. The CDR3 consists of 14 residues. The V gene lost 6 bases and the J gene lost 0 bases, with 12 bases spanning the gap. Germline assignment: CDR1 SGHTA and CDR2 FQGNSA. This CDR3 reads CASRPYPASYEQYF. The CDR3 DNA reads TGTGCCAGCAGGCCCTACCCGGCCTCCTACGAGCAGTACTTC.

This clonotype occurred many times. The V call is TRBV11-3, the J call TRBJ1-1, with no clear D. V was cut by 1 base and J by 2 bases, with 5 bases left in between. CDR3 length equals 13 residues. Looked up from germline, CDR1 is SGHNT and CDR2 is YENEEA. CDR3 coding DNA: TGTGCCAGCAGCTTAGCGATCAACACTGAAGCTTTCTTT. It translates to CASSLAINTEAFF.

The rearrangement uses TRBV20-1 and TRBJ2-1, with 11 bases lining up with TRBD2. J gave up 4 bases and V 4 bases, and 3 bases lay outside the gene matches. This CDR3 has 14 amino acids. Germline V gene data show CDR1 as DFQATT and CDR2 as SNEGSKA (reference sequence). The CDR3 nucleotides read TGCAGTGCTACAAGGACTAGCGGGTACAATGAGCAGTTCTTC. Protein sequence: CSATRTSGYNEQFF.

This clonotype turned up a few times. As DNA, the CDR3 is TGTGCCAGCAGCTCACGCGAGGGACAGGCGGACTATGGCTACACCTTC. It is translated as CASSSREGQADYGYTF. V gene TRBV7-9 combines with J gene TRBJ1-2; 8 bases agree with TRBD1. The CDR3 runs 16 residues. The V gene end was trimmed by 4 bases and the J gene end by 3 bases; junction bases not matched to a gene: 10. Germline V gene lookup returns CDR1 SEHNR and CDR2 FQNEAQ (reference sequence).

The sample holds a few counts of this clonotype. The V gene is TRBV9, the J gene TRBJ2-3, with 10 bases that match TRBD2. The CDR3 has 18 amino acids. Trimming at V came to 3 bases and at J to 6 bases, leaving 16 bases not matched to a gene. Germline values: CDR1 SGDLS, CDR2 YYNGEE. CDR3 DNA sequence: TGTGCCAGCAGCGCCGGACGTCGTCTAGCGGGAGTGGCGGATACGCAGTATTTT. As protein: CASSAGRRLAGVADTQYF.

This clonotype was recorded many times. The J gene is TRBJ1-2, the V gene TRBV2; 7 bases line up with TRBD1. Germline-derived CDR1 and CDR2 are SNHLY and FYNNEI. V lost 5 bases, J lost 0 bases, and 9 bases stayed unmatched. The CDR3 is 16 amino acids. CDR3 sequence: CASSLLTGQSNYGYTF. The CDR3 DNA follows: TGTGCCAGCAGTCTATTGACAGGGCAATCTAACTATGGCTACACCTTC.

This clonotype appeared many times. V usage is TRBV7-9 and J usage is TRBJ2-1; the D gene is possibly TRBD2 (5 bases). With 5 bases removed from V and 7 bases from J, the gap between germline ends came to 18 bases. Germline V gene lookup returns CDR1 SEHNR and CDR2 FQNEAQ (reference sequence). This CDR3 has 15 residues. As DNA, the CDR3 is TGTGCCAGCAGCGCCGGGGTATTAAGACGGAATGAGCAGTTCTTC. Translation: CASSAGVLRRNEQFF.

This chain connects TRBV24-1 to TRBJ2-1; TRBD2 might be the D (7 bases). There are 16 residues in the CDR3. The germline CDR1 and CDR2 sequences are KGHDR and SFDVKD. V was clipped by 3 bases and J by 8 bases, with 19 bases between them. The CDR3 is CATSDLGGGVLHEQFF. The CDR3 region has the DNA TGTGCCACCAGTGATCTTGGGGGGGGCGTCCTACATGAGCAGTTCTTC.

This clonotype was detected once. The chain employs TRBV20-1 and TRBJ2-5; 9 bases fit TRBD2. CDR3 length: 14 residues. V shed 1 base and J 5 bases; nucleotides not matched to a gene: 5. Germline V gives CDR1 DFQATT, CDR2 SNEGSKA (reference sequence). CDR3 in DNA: TGCAGTGCTAGAGTAGCGGGGGTGGAGGAGACCCAGTACTTC. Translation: CSARVAGVEETQYF.

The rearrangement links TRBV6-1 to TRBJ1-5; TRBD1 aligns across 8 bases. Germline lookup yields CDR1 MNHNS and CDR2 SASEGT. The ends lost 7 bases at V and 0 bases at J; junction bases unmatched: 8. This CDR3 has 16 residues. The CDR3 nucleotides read TGTGCCAGCAACCTTGGACAGGGCTATAGCAATCAGCCCCAGCATTTT. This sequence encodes CASNLGQGYSNQPQHF.

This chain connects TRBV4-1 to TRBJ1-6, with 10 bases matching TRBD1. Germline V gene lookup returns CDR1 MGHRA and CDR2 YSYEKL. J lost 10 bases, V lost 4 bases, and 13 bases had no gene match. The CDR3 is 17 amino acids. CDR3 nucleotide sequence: TGCGCCAGCAGCCGGGTAGAAGGGGACAGGGGTAGGTCACCCCTCCACTTT. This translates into CASSRVEGDRGRSPLHF.

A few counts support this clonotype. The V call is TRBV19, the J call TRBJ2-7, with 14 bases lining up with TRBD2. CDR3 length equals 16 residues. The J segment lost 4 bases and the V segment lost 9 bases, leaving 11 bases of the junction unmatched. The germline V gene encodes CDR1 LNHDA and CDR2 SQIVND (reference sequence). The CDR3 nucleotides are TGTGCCAGCCGGGACCGACTAGCGGGAGGGTTGTACGAGCAGTACTTC. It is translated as CASRDRLAGGLYEQYF.

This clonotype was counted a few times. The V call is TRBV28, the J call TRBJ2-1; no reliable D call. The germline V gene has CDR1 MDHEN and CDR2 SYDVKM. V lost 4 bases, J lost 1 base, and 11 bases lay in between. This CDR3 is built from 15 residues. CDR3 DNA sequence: TGTGCCAGCAGTTCCCAGAGCGATTCCTACAATGAGCAGTTCTTC. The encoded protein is CASSSQSDSYNEQFF.

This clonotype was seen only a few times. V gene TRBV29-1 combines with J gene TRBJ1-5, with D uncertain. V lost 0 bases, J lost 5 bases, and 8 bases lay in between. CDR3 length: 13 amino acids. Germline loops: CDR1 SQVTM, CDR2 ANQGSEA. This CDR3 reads CSVEEGRDQPQHF. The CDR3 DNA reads TGCAGCGTTGAAGAAGGGAGGGATCAGCCCCAGCATTTT.

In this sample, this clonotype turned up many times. The DNA of the CDR3 is TGTGCCAGCAGCCCCCGCACAGGGGGCGCGGAAGCTTTCTTT. This codes for CASSPRTGGAEAFF. This chain joins TRBV7-2 and TRBJ1-1; 9 bases are a match to TRBD1. CDR3 length equals 14 residues. V lost 5 bases, J lost 8 bases, and 9 bases stayed unmatched. Germline V gene sequence: CDR1 SGHTA, CDR2 FQGNSA. Combining the CDR3 with reference TRBV7-2 and TRBJ1-1 gives the whole variable domain GAGVSQSPSNKVTEKGKDVELRCDPISGHTALYWYRQSLGQGLEFLIYFQGNSAPDKSGLPSDRFSAERTGGSVSTLTIQRTQQEDSAVYLCASSPRTGGAEAFFGQGTRLTVV.

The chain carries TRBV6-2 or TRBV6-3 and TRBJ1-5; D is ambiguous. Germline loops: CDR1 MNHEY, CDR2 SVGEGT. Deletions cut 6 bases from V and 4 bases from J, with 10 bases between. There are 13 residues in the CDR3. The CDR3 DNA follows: TGTGCCAGCAGCGGAATCTTTAATCAGCCCCAGCATTTT. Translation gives CASSGIFNQPQHF.

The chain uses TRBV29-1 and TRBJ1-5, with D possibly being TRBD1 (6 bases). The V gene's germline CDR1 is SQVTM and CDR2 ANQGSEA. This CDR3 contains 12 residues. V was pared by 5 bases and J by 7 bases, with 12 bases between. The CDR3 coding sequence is TGCAGCGTTTCCGGGACAAACCAGCCCCAGCATTTT. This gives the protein CSVSGTNQPQHF. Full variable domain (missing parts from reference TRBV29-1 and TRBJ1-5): SAVISQKPSRDICQRGTSLTIQCQVDSQVTMMFWYRQQPGQSLTLIATANQGSEATYESGFVIDKFPISRPNLTFSTLTVSNMSPEDSSIYLCSVSGTNQPQHFGDGTRLSIL.

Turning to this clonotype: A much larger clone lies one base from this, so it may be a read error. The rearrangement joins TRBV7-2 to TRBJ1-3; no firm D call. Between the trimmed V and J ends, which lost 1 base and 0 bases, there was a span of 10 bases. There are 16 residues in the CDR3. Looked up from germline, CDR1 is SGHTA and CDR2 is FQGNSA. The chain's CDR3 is CASSLEFIGSGNTIYF. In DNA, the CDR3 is TGTGCCAGCAGCTTAGAGTTCATCGGCTCTGGAAACACCATATATTTT.

CDR3 protein: CASSYYGVNTEAFF. CDR3 nucleotide sequence: TGTGCCAGCAGTTACTATGGGGTGAACACTGAAGCTTTCTTT. V and J are TRBV6-5 and TRBJ1-1, with unresolved D. Between the trimmed V and J ends, which lost 1 base and 0 bases, there was a span of 6 bases. Germline CDR1 is MNHEY and CDR2 is SVGAGI. The CDR3 has 14 amino acids.

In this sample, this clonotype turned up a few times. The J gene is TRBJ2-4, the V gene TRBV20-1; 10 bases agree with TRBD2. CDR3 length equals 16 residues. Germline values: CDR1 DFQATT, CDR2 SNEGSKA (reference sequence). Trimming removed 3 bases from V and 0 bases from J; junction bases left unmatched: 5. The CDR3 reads CSASSSGGVAKNIQYF. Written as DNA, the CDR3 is TGCAGTGCTAGTTCTAGCGGGGGCGTAGCCAAAAACATTCAGTACTTC.

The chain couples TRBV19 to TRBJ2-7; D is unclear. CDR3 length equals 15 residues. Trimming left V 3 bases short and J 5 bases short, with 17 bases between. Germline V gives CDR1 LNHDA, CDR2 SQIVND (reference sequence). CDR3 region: CASSIPGLESHEQYF. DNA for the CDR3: TGTGCCAGTAGTATCCCTGGGCTAGAATCCCACGAGCAGTACTTC.

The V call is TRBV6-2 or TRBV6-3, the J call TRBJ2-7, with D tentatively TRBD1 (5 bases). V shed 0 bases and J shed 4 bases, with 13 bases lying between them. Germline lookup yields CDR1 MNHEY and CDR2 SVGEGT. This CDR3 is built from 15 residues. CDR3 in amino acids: CASSYSGWTKYEQYF. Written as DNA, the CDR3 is TGTGCCAGCAGTTACTCAGGCTGGACAAAATACGAGCAGTACTTC.

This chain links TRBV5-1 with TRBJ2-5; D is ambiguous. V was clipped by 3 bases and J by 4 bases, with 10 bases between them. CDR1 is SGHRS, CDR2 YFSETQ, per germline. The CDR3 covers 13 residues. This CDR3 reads CASSSPGGETQYF. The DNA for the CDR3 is TGCGCCAGCAGCTCGCCCGGTGGAGAGACCCAGTACTTC.

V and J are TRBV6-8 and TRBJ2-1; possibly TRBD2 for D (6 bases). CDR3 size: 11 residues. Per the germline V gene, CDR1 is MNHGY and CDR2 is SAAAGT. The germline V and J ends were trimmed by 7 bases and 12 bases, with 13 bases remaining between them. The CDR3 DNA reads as TGTGCCAGCAAGGAGGGGATAGGGCAGTTCTTC. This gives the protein CASKEGIGQFF.

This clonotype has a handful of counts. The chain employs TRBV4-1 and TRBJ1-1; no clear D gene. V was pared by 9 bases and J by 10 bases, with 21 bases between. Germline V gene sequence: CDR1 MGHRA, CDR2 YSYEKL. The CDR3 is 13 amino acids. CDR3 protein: CASQAVGRIRAFF. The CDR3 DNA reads TGCGCCAGTCAAGCGGTCGGGCGTATAAGAGCTTTCTTT.

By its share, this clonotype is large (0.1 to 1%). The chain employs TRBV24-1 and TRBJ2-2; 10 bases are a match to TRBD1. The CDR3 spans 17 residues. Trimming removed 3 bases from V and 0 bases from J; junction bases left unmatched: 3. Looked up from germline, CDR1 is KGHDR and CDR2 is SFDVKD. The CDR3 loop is CATSDLTGGPNTGELFF. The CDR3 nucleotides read TGTGCCACCAGTGATCTGACAGGGGGCCCGAACACCGGGGAGCTGTTTTTT.

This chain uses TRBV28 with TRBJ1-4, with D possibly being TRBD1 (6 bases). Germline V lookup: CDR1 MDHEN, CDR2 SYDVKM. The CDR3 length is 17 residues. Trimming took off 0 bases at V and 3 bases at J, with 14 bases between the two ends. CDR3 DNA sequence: TGTGCCAGCAGTTTATGGCAGGGGATTGGGTCTAATGAAAAACTGTTTTTT. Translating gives CASSLWQGIGSNEKLFF.